This T cell receptor beta chain was obtained from a study of blood T cell repertoires in COVID-19. Study at large: Acute and convalescent COVID-19 specimens originated in the United States, Italy and Spain. The cDNA or gDNA used as material had been derived from T cells, B-cell-depleted T cells, or PBMCs.

Original handling: For nucleated cells, counts were estimated from reference gene primer amplification. The protocol was immunoSEQ multiplex PCR, while the TCRdb copy is restricted to in-frame clones and leaves out a portion. The V and J calls and the clone size are those of that table, but D and trimming were determined from the DNA. This table holds 150,000 or so clones, roughly 80% found once. The CDR3 has 12 amino acids. Trimming stripped 8 bases from V and 3 bases from J, with 10 bases between. The germline CDR1 and CDR2 sequences are MNHEY and SMNVEV (reference sequence). The sample consisted of PBMCs or T cells enriched from blood (not recorded which). V usage is TRBV27 and J usage is TRBJ1-1; tentative D call: TRBD1 (5 bases). The receptor was isolated from a woman aged 60-75 years who had recovered from COVID-19. The CDR3 loop is CASSGGDTEAFF. The CDR3 region has the DNA TGTGCCAGCTCGGGGGGTGACACTGAAGCTTTCTTT.